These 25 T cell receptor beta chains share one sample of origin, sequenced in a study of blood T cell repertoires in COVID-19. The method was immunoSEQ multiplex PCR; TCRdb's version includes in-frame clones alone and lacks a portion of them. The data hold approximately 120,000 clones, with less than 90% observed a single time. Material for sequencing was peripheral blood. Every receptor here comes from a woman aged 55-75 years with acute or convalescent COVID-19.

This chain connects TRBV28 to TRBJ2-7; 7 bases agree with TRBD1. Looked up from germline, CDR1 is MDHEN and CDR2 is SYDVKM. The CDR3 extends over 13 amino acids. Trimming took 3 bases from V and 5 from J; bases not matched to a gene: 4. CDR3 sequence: CASSFRQGDEQYF. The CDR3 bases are TGTGCCAGCAGTTTCCGACAGGGCGACGAGCAGTACTTC.

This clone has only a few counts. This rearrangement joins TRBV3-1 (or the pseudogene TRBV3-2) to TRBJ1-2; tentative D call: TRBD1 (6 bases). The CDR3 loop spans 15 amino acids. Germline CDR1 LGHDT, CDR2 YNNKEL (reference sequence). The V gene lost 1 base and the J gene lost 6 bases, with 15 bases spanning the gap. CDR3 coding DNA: TGTGCCAGCAGCCAAGTCTTAGGACAGCCCGATGGCTACACCTTC. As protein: CASSQVLGQPDGYTF.

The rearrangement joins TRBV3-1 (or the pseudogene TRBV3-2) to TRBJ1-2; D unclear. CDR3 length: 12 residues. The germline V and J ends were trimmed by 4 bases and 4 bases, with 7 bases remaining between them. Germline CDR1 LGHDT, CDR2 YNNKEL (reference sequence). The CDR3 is CASSPNSYGYTF. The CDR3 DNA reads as TGTGCCAGCAGCCCAAACAGCTATGGCTACACCTTC.

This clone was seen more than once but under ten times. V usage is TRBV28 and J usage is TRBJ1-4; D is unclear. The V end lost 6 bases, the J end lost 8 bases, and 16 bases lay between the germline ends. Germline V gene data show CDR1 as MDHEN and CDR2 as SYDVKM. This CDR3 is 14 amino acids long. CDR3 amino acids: CASRAGSPIEKLFF. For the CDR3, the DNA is TGTGCCAGCAGGGCGGGGTCCCCTATCGAAAAACTGTTTTTT.

The chain's CDR3 is CASSYLGRAGDTQYF. The CDR3 DNA is TGTGCCAGCAGTTATTTAGGGAGGGCGGGAGATACGCAGTATTTT. The V and J genes are TRBV6-5 and TRBJ2-3; 7 nucleotides line up with TRBD2. Trimming cost V 3 bases and J 5 bases; bases outside gene matches: 8. CDR1 is MNHEY, CDR2 SVGAGI, per germline. CDR3 length: 15 amino acids.

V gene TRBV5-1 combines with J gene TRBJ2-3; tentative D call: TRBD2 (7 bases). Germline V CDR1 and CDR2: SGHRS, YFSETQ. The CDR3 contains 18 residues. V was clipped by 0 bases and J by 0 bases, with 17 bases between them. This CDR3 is CASSLALGAGASTDTQYF. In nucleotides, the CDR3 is TGCGCCAGCAGCTTGGCTCTGGGTGCGGGGGCGAGCACAGATACGCAGTATTTT.

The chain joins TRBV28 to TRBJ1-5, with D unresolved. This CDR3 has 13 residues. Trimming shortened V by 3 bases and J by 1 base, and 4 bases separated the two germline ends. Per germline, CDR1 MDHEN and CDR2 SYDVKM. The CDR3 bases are TGTGCCAGCAGTTTGCGCAGCAATCAGCCCCAGCATTTT. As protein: CASSLRSNQPQHF.

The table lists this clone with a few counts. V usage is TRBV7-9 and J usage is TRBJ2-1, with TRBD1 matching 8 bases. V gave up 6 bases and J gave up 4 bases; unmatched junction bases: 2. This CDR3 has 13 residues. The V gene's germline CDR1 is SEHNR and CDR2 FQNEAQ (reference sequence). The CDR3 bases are TGTGCCAGCAGGACAGGGGCGTACAATGAGCAGTTCTTC. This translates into CASRTGAYNEQFF.

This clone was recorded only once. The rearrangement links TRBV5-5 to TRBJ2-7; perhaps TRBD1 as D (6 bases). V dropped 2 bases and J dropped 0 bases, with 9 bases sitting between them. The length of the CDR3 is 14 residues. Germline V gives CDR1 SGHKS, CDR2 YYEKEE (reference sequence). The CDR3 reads CASSLTGNSYEQYF. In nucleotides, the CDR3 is TGTGCCAGCAGCTTAACAGGGAACTCCTACGAGCAGTACTTC.

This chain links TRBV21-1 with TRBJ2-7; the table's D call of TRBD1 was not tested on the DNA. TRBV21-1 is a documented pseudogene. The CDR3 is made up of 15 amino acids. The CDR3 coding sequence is TGTGCCAGCAGCGGTTCGGACAGGGGAGGCTACGAGCAGTACTTC. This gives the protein CASSGSDRGGYEQYF.

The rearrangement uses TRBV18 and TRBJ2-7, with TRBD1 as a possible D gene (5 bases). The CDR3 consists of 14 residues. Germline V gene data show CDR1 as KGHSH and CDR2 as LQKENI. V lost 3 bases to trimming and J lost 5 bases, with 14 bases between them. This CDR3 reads CASSPSLQVHEQYF. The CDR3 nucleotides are TGTGCCAGCTCACCGTCCCTACAGGTCCACGAGCAGTACTTC.

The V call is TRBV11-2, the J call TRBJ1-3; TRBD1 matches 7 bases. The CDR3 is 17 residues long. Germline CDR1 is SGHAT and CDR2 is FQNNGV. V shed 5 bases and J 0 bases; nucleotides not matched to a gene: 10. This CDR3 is CASSRGRTGNSGNTIYF. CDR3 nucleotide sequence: TGTGCCAGCAGCAGGGGGAGGACAGGCAACTCTGGAAACACCATATATTTT.

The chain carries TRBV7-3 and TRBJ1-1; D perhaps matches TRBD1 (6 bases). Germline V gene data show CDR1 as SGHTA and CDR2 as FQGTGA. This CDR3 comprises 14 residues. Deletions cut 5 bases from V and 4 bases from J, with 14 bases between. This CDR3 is CASSPAGGSTEAFF. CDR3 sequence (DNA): TGTGCCAGCAGCCCGGCGGGGGGCAGCACTGAAGCTTTCTTT. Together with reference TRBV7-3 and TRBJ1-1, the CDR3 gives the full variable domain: GAGVSQTPSNKVTEKGKYVELRCDPISGHTALYWYRQSLGQGPEFLIYFQGTGAADDSGLPNDRFFAVRPEGSVSTLKIQRTERGDSAVYLCASSPAGGSTEAFFGQGTRLTVV.

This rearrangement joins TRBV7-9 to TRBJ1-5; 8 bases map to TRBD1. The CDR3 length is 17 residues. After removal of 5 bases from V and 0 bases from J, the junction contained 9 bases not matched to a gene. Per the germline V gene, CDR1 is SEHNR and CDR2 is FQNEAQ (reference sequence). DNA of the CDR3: TGTGCCAGCAGCACTACCGGGACAGGCTATAGCAATCAGCCCCAGCATTTT. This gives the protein CASSTTGTGYSNQPQHF.

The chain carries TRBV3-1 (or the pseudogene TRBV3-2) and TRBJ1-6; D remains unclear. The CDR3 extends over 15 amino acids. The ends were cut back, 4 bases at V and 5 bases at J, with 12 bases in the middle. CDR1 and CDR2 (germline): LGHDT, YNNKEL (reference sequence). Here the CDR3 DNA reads TGTGCCAGCAGCCCTTGGGAGGTTAATAATTCACCCCTCCACTTT. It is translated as CASSPWEVNNSPLHF.

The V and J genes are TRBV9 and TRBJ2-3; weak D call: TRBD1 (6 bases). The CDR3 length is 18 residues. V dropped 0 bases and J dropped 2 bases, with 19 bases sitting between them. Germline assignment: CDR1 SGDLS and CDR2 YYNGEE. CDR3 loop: CASSVGPETGSYTDTQYF. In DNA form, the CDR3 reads TGTGCCAGCAGCGTAGGACCAGAGACAGGCTCTTACACAGATACGCAGTATTTT.

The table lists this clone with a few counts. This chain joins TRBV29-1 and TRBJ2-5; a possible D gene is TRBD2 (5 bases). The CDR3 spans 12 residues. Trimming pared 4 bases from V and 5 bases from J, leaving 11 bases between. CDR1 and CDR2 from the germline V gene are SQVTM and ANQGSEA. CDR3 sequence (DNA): TGCAGCGTTGGCCTAGCCGGGGAGACCCAGTACTTC. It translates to CSVGLAGETQYF.

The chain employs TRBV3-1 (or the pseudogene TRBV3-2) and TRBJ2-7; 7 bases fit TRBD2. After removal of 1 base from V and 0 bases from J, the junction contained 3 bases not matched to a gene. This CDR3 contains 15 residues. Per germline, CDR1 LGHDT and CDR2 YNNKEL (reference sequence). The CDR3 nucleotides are TGTGCCAGCAGCCAAGTGGGGGGGAGCTCCTACGAGCAGTACTTC. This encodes CASSQVGGSSYEQYF.

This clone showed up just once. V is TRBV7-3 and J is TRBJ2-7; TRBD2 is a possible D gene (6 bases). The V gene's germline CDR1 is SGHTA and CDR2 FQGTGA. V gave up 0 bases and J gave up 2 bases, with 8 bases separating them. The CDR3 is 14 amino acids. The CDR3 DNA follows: TGTGCCAGCAGCTTAACGGGAGGTACCTACGAGCAGTACTTC. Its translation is CASSLTGGTYEQYF.

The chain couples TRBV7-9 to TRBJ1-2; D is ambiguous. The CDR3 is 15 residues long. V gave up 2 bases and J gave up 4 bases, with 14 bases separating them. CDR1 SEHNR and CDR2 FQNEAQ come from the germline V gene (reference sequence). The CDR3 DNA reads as TGTGCCAGCAGCTTAACTTCTGAATGGAGCTATGGCTACACCTTC. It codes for CASSLTSEWSYGYTF. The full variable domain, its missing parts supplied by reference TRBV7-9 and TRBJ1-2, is DTGVSQNPRHKITKRGQNVTFRCDPISEHNRLYWYRQTLGQGPEFLTYFQNEAQLEKSRLLSDRFSAERPKGSFSTLEIQRTEQGDSAMYLCASSLTSEWSYGYTFGSGTRLTVV.

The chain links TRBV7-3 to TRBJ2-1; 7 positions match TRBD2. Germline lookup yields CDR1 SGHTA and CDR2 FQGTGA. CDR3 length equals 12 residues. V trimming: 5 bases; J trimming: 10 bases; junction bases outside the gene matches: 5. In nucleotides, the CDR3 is TGTGCCAGCAGCCAAGCGGGGCGCGAGCAGTTCTTC. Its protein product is CASSQAGREQFF.

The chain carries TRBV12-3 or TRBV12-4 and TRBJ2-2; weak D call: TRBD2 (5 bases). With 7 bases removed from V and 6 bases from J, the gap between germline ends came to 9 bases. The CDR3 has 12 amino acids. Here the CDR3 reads CASIGGPGELFF. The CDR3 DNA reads TGTGCCAGCATCGGAGGTCCCGGGGAGCTGTTTTTT.

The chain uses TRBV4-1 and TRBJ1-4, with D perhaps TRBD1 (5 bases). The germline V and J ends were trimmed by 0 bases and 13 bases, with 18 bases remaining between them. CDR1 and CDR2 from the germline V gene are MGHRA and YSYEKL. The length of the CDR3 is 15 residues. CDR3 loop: CASSQDLGPGSRLFF. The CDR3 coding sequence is TGCGCCAGCAGCCAAGATCTAGGGCCAGGGTCGAGACTGTTTTTT.

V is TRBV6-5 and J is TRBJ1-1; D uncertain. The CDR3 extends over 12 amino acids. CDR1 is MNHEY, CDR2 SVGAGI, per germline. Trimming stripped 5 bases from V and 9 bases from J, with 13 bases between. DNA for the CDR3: TGTGCCAGCAGTCCATTTGAGGGCCAAGCTTTCTTT. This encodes CASSPFEGQAFF.

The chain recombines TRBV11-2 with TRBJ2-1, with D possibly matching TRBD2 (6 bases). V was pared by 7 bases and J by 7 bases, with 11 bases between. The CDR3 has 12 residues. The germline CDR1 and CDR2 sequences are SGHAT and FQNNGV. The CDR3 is CASTPGGNEQFF. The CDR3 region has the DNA TGTGCCAGCACCCCCGGAGGGAATGAGCAGTTCTTC.